What follows describes a single T cell receptor (beta chain). Its antigen is not known. These data belong to a study of shared clonotypes between healthy human individuals. With 2 bases removed from V and 4 bases from J, the gap between germline ends came to 15 bases. Per germline, CDR1 KGHSH and CDR2 LQKENI. The length of the CDR3 is 15 residues. TCRdb keeps only in-frame clones here, not all; method: immunoSEQ multiplex PCR. In the table there are roughly 500,000 clones, 90% to 96% of which are singletons. Study results and caveats: Lower generation probabilities were found for non-shared clonotypes than for those shared by all four donors. Shared clonotypes: about 5% naive CD4, roughly 3.8% naive CD8, 2.3% memory CD4, about 0.4% memory CD8.

Sample: naive CD4+ T cells sorted from blood. The subset denotes: CD45RA+ positively selected. The J gene is TRBJ2-7, the V gene TRBV18; maybe TRBD2 (5 bases). The receptor was isolated from a woman aged 25-40 years in good health. The CDR3 is CASSPERGIGYEQYF. CDR3 coding DNA: TGTGCCAGCTCACCAGAACGAGGGATTGGGTACGAGCAGTACTTC. The complete variable domain, with remaining parts taken from reference TRBV18 and TRBJ2-7, reads NAGVMQNPRHLVRRRGQEARLRCSPMKGHSHVYWYRQLPEEGLKFMVYLQKENIIDESGMPKERFSAEFPKEGPSILRIQQVVRGDSAAYFCASSPERGIGYEQYFGPGTRLTVT.